Listed below are T cell receptor beta chains from one sample, sequenced in a study of cytomegalovirus exposure and HLA in healthy donors. Data came from immunoSEQ multiplex PCR; TCRdb stores just in-frame clones and leaves some out. The sample includes roughly 140,000 clones, about 84% of them seen just once. The source material was PBMCs. These TCRs come from a male donor in good health and CMV-seronegative. The CDR3 runs from the conserved cysteine through the conserved F or W. A D gene is named only where the DNA matches it firmly. A row's size may be missing; if present it is once, few, many or a size class.

v_gene: TRBV5-1
abundance: once
d_gene: -
j_gene: TRBJ1-6
CDR3nt: TGCGCCAGCAGCTTGGGAGCCAGGGAAGACTCACCCCTCCACTTT
CDR3aa: CASSLGAREDSPLHF

v_gene: TRBV7-2
abundance: -
d_gene: TRBD1
j_gene: TRBJ2-2
CDR3nt: TGTGCCAGCAGCTTGGGGGGCCGGGACAGGGTTTCCGGGGAGCTGTTTTTT
CDR3aa: CASSLGGRDRVSGELFF

v_gene: TRBV5-1
abundance: -
d_gene: TRBD1
j_gene: TRBJ1-2
CDR3nt: TGCGCCTGCAGGGGGATTGGACAGGGGGCAGATGGCTACACCTTC
CDR3aa: CACRGIGQGADGYTF

v_gene: TRBV2
abundance: -
d_gene: TRBD1
j_gene: TRBJ2-5
CDR3nt: TGTGCCAGCATGAAGACAGGGGGGGAGACCCAGTACTTC
CDR3aa: CASMKTGGETQYF

v_gene: TRBV4-2
abundance: once
d_gene: -
j_gene: TRBJ2-7
CDR3nt: TGTGCCAGCAGCCAAGTTGGGGGCACTAGTACATACGAGCAGTACTTC
CDR3aa: CASSQVGGTSTYEQYF

v_gene: TRBV5-4
abundance: -
d_gene: TRBD1
j_gene: TRBJ1-2
CDR3nt: TGTGCCAGCACCCTCGGACAGGGGTTGTACTATGGCTACACCTTC
CDR3aa: CASTLGQGLYYGYTF

v_gene: TRBV11-2
abundance: -
d_gene: -
j_gene: TRBJ2-7
CDR3nt: TGTGCCAGCAGCCAAGGGGGATTGGGCTACGAGCAGTACTTC
CDR3aa: CASSQGGLGYEQYF

v_gene: TRBV4-2
abundance: -
d_gene: -
j_gene: TRBJ2-7
CDR3nt: TGTGCCAGCAGCCAAGGGGGGGGCAGGGACACCTACGAGCAGTACTTC
CDR3aa: CASSQGGGRDTYEQYF

v_gene: TRBV28
abundance: -
d_gene: TRBD1
j_gene: TRBJ1-4
CDR3nt: TGTGCCAGCACCACGACAGGGGTGAATGAAAAACTGTTTTTT
CDR3aa: CASTTTGVNEKLFF

v_gene: TRBV5-4
abundance: -
d_gene: TRBD2
j_gene: TRBJ2-3
CDR3nt: TGTGCCAGCAGCCCGATCAAATTAGCGGGAACTAGCACAGATACGCAGTATTTT
CDR3aa: CASSPIKLAGTSTDTQYF

v_gene: TRBV19
abundance: -
d_gene: -
j_gene: TRBJ2-5
CDR3nt: TGTGCCAGTAGTATAAGTTACAGGGAGGAGACCCAGTACTTC
CDR3aa: CASSISYREETQYF

v_gene: TRBV27
abundance: -
d_gene: TRBD2
j_gene: TRBJ2-1
CDR3nt: TGTGCCAGCAGTTTATCGAGTTGGCTAGCGGGGGGCCAATACAATGAGCAGTTCTTC
CDR3aa: CASSLSSWLAGGQYNEQFF

v_gene: TRBV9
abundance: -
d_gene: TRBD2
j_gene: TRBJ2-2
CDR3nt: TGTGCCAGCAGCGTAGACCTAGCGGGAGCGGGCATCGGGGAGCTGTTTTTT
CDR3aa: CASSVDLAGAGIGELFF

v_gene: TRBV9
abundance: -
d_gene: TRBD2
j_gene: TRBJ2-5
CDR3nt: TGTGCCAGCAGCGTAGTCCCTTTGACTAGCGGGGGCTGGGAGACCCAGTACTTC
CDR3aa: CASSVVPLTSGGWETQYF

v_gene: TRBV5-4
abundance: few
d_gene: -
j_gene: TRBJ2-1
CDR3nt: TGTGCCAGTCGCTTTCGGGGGAGCTCCTACAATGAGCAGTTCTTC
CDR3aa: CASRFRGSSYNEQFF

v_gene: TRBV9
abundance: -
d_gene: -
j_gene: TRBJ1-1
CDR3nt: TGTGCCAGCAGCGACGATTTAGTGAACACTGAAGCTTTCTTT
CDR3aa: CASSDDLVNTEAFF

v_gene: TRBV5-8
abundance: -
d_gene: TRBD1
j_gene: TRBJ2-7
CDR3nt: TGTGCCAGCAGCTTAGTCGGACAGGGATACGAGCAGTACTTC
CDR3aa: CASSLVGQGYEQYF

v_gene: TRBV4-1
abundance: -
d_gene: TRBD2
j_gene: TRBJ2-7
CDR3nt: TGCGCCAGCAGTCAGGGACTAGCGGGTGACGAGCAGTACTTC
CDR3aa: CASSQGLAGDEQYF

v_gene: TRBV11-2
abundance: -
d_gene: -
j_gene: TRBJ2-1
CDR3nt: TGTGCCAGCAGCTCCGTAGCGGAAAGCTCCTACAATGAGCAGTTCTTC
CDR3aa: CASSSVAESSYNEQFF

v_gene: TRBV11-2
abundance: -
d_gene: -
j_gene: TRBJ2-2
CDR3nt: TGTGCCAGCAGCTTATTTCAGAACACCGGGGAGCTGTTTTTT
CDR3aa: CASSLFQNTGELFF

v_gene: TRBV13
abundance: once
d_gene: -
j_gene: TRBJ1-2
CDR3nt: TGTGCCAGCAGCCCGGAGGGCTATGGCTACACCTTC
CDR3aa: CASSPEGYGYTF

v_gene: TRBV4-2
abundance: -
d_gene: TRBD1
j_gene: TRBJ2-7
CDR3nt: TGTGCCAGCAGCCAAGCGGGGACAGGGGGCGACGAGCAGTACTTC
CDR3aa: CASSQAGTGGDEQYF

v_gene: TRBV7-9
abundance: -
d_gene: -
j_gene: TRBJ2-7
CDR3nt: TGTGCCAGCAAGAGTGGCGGCAGCAGCCACTACGAGCAGTACTTC
CDR3aa: CASKSGGSSHYEQYF

v_gene: TRBV6-5
abundance: -
d_gene: TRBD1
j_gene: TRBJ2-7
CDR3nt: TGTGCCAGCAGTTACACCTCCTGGACAGGGCGTGAGGAGCAGTACTTC
CDR3aa: CASSYTSWTGREEQYF

v_gene: TRBV7-9
abundance: -
d_gene: -
j_gene: TRBJ1-5
CDR3nt: TGTGCCAGCAGCTTAAACCAGTATCAGCCCCAGCATTTT
CDR3aa: CASSLNQYQPQHF

v_gene: TRBV5-5
abundance: -
d_gene: TRBD1
j_gene: TRBJ1-4
CDR3nt: TGTGCCAGCACCTACAGGGGACGAAATGAAAAACTGTTTTTT
CDR3aa: CASTYRGRNEKLFF

v_gene: TRBV7-2
abundance: -
d_gene: -
j_gene: TRBJ2-1
CDR3nt: TGTGCCAGCAGTGACTTCCTTAATGAGCAGTTCTTC
CDR3aa: CASSDFLNEQFF

v_gene: TRBV6-1
abundance: few
d_gene: -
j_gene: TRBJ2-7
CDR3nt: TGTGCCAGCAGTGAAGCTCCATTTGTGAGGCCCTACGAGCAGTACTTC
CDR3aa: CASSEAPFVRPYEQYF

v_gene: TRBV4-1
abundance: -
d_gene: -
j_gene: TRBJ1-1
CDR3nt: TGCGCCAGCAGCCAACAACAGCTGAACACTGAAGCTTTCTTT
CDR3aa: CASSQQQLNTEAFF

v_gene: TRBV11-1
abundance: once
d_gene: -
j_gene: TRBJ1-1
CDR3nt: TGTGCCAGCAGCTTAGATCGCTATTTGAACACTGAAGCTTTCTTT
CDR3aa: CASSLDRYLNTEAFF

v_gene: TRBV6-1
abundance: -
d_gene: -
j_gene: TRBJ2-1
CDR3nt: TGTGCCAGCAGTGATGACAGTTACAATGAGCAGTTCTTC
CDR3aa: CASSDDSYNEQFF

v_gene: TRBV7-9
abundance: -
d_gene: -
j_gene: TRBJ2-7
CDR3nt: TGTGCCAGCAGCTTAGTGGGAGCAAGCTACGAGCAGTACTTC
CDR3aa: CASSLVGASYEQYF

v_gene: TRBV19
abundance: -
d_gene: TRBD1
j_gene: TRBJ1-2
CDR3nt: TGTGCCAGTAGTGGACAGGGGGTCGGCTATGGCTACACCTTC
CDR3aa: CASSGQGVGYGYTF

v_gene: TRBV9
abundance: -
d_gene: TRBD2
j_gene: TRBJ2-1
CDR3nt: TGTGCCAGCAACATTAGCGGGGGGTTCTACAATGAGCAGTTCTTC
CDR3aa: CASNISGGFYNEQFF

v_gene: TRBV6-1
abundance: -
d_gene: -
j_gene: TRBJ1-1
CDR3nt: TGTGCCAGCAGTGATGAGGCAGGGGTGACTGAAGCTTTCTTT
CDR3aa: CASSDEAGVTEAFF

v_gene: TRBV27
abundance: few
d_gene: -
j_gene: TRBJ2-1
CDR3nt: TGTGCCAGCAGTCCCCCTCCTTTAGACTACAATGAGCAGTTCTTC
CDR3aa: CASSPPPLDYNEQFF

v_gene: TRBV5-1
abundance: few
d_gene: TRBD1
j_gene: TRBJ2-2
CDR3nt: TGCGCCAGCAGCTTAGGGACAGGGAGGAACGGGGAGCTGTTTTTT
CDR3aa: CASSLGTGRNGELFF

v_gene: TRBV11-2
abundance: -
d_gene: -
j_gene: TRBJ2-6
CDR3nt: TGTGCCAGCAGCTTGGCAGGGTGGGGGGCCAACGTCCTGACTTTC
CDR3aa: CASSLAGWGANVLTF

v_gene: TRBV4-3
abundance: once
d_gene: TRBD1
j_gene: TRBJ2-6
CDR3nt: TGCGCCAGCAGCCAGATAACAGGGGGCGGACCTGGGGCCAACGTCCTGACTTTC
CDR3aa: CASSQITGGGPGANVLTF

v_gene: TRBV7-6
abundance: -
d_gene: -
j_gene: TRBJ2-7
CDR3nt: TGTGCCAGCAGCGCAGGAGCGGATGAGCAGTACTTC
CDR3aa: CASSAGADEQYF

v_gene: TRBV19
abundance: -
d_gene: TRBD2
j_gene: TRBJ2-7
CDR3nt: TGTGCCAGTAGTCCGACTAGCGGGAGCAGATACGAGCAGTACTTC
CDR3aa: CASSPTSGSRYEQYF

v_gene: TRBV7-8
abundance: -
d_gene: TRBD1
j_gene: TRBJ1-2
CDR3nt: TGTGCCAGCAGCCCGGGCGGGGGGACAGAACTCCTTTTGGATAGCTATGGCTACACCTTC
CDR3aa: CASSPGGGTELLLDSYGYTF

v_gene: TRBV6-4
abundance: -
d_gene: -
j_gene: TRBJ2-7
CDR3nt: TGTGCCAGCAGGAAAGTAGGACTCGTTCCCTACGAGCAGTACTTC
CDR3aa: CASRKVGLVPYEQYF

v_gene: TRBV7-9
abundance: few
d_gene: -
j_gene: TRBJ2-1
CDR3nt: TGTGCCAGCAGCTTTACCGGCTCCTACAATGAGCAGTTCTTC
CDR3aa: CASSFTGSYNEQFF

v_gene: TRBV5-6
abundance: -
d_gene: -
j_gene: TRBJ2-7
CDR3nt: TGTGCCAGCAGCTCGGGGACCTACGAGCAGTACTTC
CDR3aa: CASSSGTYEQYF

v_gene: TRBV5-1
abundance: -
d_gene: -
j_gene: TRBJ1-1
CDR3nt: TGCGCCAGCAGCGGGAGGGTGAACACTGAAGCTTTCTTT
CDR3aa: CASSGRVNTEAFF

v_gene: TRBV9
abundance: -
d_gene: -
j_gene: TRBJ1-1
CDR3nt: TGTGCCAGCAGCAAAGCGGGGGGCTATGAAGCTTTCTTT
CDR3aa: CASSKAGGYEAFF

v_gene: TRBV27
abundance: -
d_gene: TRBD1
j_gene: TRBJ1-1
CDR3nt: TGTGCCAGCAGTCCCGGACAGGGGAGGGGGAACACTGAAGCTTTCTTT
CDR3aa: CASSPGQGRGNTEAFF

v_gene: TRBV27
abundance: -
d_gene: TRBD1
j_gene: TRBJ1-6
CDR3nt: TGTGCCAGCGGGCGGGACAGCGGATATAATTCACCCCTCCACTTT
CDR3aa: CASGRDSGYNSPLHF

v_gene: TRBV19
abundance: -
d_gene: TRBD2
j_gene: TRBJ2-1
CDR3nt: TGTGCCAGTAGTTACGGGACTAGCGGGAGAAATGAGCAGTTCTTC
CDR3aa: CASSYGTSGRNEQFF

v_gene: TRBV5-1
abundance: once
d_gene: TRBD1
j_gene: TRBJ1-6
CDR3nt: TGCGCCAGCACAACTCCGGGACAGGGGGAGCCCTTTAATTCACCCCTCCACTTT
CDR3aa: CASTTPGQGEPFNSPLHF

v_gene: TRBV11-2
abundance: -
d_gene: -
j_gene: TRBJ1-1
CDR3nt: TGTGCCAGCAGCGCTGGTGCGGCGAACACTGAAGCTTTCTTT
CDR3aa: CASSAGAANTEAFF

v_gene: TRBV28
abundance: -
d_gene: TRBD1
j_gene: TRBJ2-7
CDR3nt: TGTGCCAGCACCCTGTGGGGACAGCGCTCCTACGAGCAGTACTTC
CDR3aa: CASTLWGQRSYEQYF

v_gene: TRBV7-9
abundance: -
d_gene: -
j_gene: TRBJ1-3
CDR3nt: TGTTCCAGCAGCCCAGTTTTCTCTGGAAACACCATATATTTT
CDR3aa: CSSSPVFSGNTIYF

v_gene: TRBV4-3
abundance: -
d_gene: TRBD2
j_gene: TRBJ2-7
CDR3nt: TGCGCCAGCAGCCAAGATCCAGGGAGGGATTACGAGCAGTACTTC
CDR3aa: CASSQDPGRDYEQYF

v_gene: TRBV7-8
abundance: -
d_gene: -
j_gene: TRBJ2-5
CDR3nt: TGTGCCAGCAGCTTCCCCCGTATTCCCGAAGGACAGGGACTACAAGAGACCCAGTACTTC
CDR3aa: CASSFPRIPEGQGLQETQYF

v_gene: TRBV7-9
abundance: -
d_gene: -
j_gene: TRBJ2-1
CDR3nt: TGTGCCAGCGACAGTAACAATGAGCAGTTCTTC
CDR3aa: CASDSNNEQFF

v_gene: TRBV29-1
abundance: -
d_gene: -
j_gene: TRBJ2-7
CDR3nt: TGCAGCGTTGTGACCGGCTCGCGGGAGCAGTACTTC
CDR3aa: CSVVTGSREQYF

v_gene: TRBV28
abundance: -
d_gene: TRBD1
j_gene: TRBJ2-7
CDR3nt: TGTGCCAGCAGTCCTCTCCGGGACAGGGCCGCCTACGAGCAGTACTTC
CDR3aa: CASSPLRDRAAYEQYF

v_gene: TRBV18
abundance: -
d_gene: -
j_gene: TRBJ1-3
CDR3nt: TGTGCCAGCTCACCAATTGGGCAGGAATCCAGCTCTGGAAACACCATATATTTT
CDR3aa: CASSPIGQESSSGNTIYF